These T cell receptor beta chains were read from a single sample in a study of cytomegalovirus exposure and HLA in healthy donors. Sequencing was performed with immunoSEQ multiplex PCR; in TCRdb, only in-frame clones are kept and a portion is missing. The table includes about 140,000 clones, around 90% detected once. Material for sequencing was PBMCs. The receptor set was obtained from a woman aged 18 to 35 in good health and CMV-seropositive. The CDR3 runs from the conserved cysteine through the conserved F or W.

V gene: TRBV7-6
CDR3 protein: CASSLFRGRAGEQFF

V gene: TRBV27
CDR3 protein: CASRAGTGDYEQYF

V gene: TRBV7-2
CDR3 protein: CASSLARGAGNEKLFF

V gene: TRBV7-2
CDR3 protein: CASSLKEGGFQYF

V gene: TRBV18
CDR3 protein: CASSLLRDSYGYTF

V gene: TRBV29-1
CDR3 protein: CSVEDPTYNEQFF

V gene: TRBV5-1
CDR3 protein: CASRMDTHIGYNEQFF

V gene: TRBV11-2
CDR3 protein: CASSAGGYYGYTF

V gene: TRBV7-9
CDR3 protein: CASSDGVSPPQHF

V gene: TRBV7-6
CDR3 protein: CASSLDNRRYTGELFF

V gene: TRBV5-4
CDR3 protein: CASSEMGRGNEQYF

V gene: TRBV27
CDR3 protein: CASSPQGAGELFF

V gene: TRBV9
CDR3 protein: CASSVAPAGVGTQYF

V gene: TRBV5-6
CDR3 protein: CASSTGLAGLETQYF

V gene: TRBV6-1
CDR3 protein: CASIAGTGEWSIQYF

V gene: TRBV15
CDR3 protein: CATKVDSFTGELFF

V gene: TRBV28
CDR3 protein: CASSRTDLYGYTF

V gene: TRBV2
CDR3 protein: CAGLPGQGGNEQFF

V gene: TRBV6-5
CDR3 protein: CASSYSTAASNYGYTF

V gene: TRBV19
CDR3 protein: CASKGDSSYSNQPQHF

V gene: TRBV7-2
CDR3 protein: CASSLVRGETQYF

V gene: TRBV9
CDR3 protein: CASSVDLRTGHNEQFF

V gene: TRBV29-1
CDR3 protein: CSVETSRDTQYF

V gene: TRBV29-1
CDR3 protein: CSGLGASYNEQFF

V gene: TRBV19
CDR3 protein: CASSTGVGGYTF

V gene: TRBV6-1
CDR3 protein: CATLGDRGLTYGYTF

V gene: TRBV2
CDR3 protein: CASSELAGGSEQFF

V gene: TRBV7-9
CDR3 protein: CASSSLAGDTEAFF

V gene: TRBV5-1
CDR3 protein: CASSPSFNSPLHF

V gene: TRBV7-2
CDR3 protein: CASSSSFGNTIYF